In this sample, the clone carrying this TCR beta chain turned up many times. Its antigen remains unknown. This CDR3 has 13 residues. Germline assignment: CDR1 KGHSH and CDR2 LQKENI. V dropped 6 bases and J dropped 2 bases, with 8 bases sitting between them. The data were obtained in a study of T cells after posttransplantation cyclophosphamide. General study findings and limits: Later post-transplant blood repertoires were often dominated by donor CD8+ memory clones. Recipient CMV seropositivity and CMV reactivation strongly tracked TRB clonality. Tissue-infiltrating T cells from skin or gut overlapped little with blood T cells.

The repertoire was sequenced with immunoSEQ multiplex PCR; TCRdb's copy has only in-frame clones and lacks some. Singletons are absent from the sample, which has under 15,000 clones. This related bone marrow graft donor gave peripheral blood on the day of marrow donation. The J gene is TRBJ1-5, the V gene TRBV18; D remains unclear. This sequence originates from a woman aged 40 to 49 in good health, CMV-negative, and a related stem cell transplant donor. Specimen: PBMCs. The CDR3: CASSEVGNQPQHF. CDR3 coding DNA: TGTGCCAGCTCCGAGGTGGGCAATCAGCCCCAGCATTTT.